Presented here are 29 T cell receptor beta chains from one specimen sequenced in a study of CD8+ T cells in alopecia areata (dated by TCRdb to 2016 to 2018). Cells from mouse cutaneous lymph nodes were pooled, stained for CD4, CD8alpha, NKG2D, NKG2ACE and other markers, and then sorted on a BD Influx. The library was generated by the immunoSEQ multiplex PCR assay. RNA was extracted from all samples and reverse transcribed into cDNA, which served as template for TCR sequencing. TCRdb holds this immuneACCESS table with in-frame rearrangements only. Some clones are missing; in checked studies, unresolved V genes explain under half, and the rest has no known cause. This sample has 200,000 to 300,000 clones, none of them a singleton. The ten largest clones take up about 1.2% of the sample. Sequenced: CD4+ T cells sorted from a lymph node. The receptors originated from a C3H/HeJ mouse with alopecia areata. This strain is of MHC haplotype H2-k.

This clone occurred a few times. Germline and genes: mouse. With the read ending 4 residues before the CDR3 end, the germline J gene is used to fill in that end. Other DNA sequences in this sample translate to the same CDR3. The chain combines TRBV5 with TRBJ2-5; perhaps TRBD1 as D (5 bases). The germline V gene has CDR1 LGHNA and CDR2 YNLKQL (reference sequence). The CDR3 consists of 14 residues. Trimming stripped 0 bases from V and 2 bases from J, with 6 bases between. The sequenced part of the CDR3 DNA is TGTGCCAGCAGCCAAGATGACAGCCAAGAC. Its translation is CASSQDDSQD. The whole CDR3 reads CASSQDDSQDTQYF.

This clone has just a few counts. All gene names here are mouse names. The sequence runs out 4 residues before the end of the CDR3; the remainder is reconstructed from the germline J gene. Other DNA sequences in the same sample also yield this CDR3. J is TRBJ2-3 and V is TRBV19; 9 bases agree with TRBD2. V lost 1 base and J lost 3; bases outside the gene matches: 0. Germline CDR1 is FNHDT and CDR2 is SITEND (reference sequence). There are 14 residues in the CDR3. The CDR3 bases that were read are TGTGCCAGCAGTATATGGGGGGGCGCAGAA. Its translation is CASSIWGGAE. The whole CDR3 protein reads CASSIWGGAETLYF. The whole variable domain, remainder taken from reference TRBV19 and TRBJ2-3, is GGIITQTPKFLIGQEGQKLTLKCQQNFNHDTMYWYRQDSGKGLRLIYYSITENDLQKGDLSEGYDASREKKSSFSLTVTSAQKNEMAVFLCASSIWGGAETLYFGSGTRLTVL.

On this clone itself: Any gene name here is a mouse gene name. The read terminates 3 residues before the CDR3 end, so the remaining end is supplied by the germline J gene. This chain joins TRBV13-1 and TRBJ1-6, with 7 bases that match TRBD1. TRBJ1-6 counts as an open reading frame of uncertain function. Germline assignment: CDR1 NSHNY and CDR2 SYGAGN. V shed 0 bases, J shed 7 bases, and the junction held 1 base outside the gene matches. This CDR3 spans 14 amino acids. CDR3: CASSDGDRNSPLYF. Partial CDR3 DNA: TGTGCCAGCAGTGATGGGGACAGAAATTCGCCC.

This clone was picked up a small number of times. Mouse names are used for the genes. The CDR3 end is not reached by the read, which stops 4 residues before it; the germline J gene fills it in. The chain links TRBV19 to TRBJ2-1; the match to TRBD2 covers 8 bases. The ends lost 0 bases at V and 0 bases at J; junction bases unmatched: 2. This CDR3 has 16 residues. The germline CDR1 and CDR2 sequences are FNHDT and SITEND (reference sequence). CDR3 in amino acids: CASSIAGGANYAEQFF. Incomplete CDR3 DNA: TGTGCCAGCAGTATAGCCGGGGGGGCTAACTATGCT. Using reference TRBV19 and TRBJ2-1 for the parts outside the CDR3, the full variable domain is GGIITQTPKFLIGQEGQKLTLKCQQNFNHDTMYWYRQDSGKGLRLIYYSITENDLQKGDLSEGYDASREKKSSFSLTVTSAQKNEMAVFLCASSIAGGANYAEQFFGPGTRLTVL.

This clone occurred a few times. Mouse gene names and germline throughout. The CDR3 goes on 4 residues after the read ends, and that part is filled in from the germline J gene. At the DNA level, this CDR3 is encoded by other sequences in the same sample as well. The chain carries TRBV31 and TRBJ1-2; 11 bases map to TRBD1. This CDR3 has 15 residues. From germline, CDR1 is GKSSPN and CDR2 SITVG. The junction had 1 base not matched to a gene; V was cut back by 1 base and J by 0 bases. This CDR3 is CAWSRGQGANSDYTF. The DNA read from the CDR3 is TGTGCCTGGAGTCGGGGACAGGGGGCAAACTCC.

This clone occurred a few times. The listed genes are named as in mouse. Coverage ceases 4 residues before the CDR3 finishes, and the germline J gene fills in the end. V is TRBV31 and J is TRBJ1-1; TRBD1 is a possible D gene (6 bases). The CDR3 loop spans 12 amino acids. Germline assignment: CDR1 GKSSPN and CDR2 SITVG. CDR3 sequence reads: CAWSQTGSEVFF. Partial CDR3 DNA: TGTGCCTGGAGTCAGACAGGATCA.

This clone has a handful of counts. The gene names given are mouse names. The sequenced CDR3 bases are TGTGCCAGCAGTTTCTGGGAGGGGGCAGGGGCAGAA. This codes for CASSFWEGAGAE. The full CDR3 protein reads CASSFWEGAGAETLYF. J is TRBJ2-3 and V is TRBV14, with a tentative D call TRBD1 (7 bases). Read coverage stops 4 residues before the CDR3 terminus; the germline J gene supplies the remainder. CDR1 and CDR2 (germline): SGHDT, FRDEAV. The V and J ends lost 0 bases and 3 bases respectively, with 14 bases between them. CDR3 size: 16 residues.

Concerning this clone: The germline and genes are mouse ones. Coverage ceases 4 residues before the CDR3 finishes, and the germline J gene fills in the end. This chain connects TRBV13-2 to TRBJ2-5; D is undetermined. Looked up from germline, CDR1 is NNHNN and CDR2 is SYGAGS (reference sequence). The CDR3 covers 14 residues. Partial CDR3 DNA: TGTGCCAGCGGTGATTGGTGGTCGGTGGAC. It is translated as CASGDWWSVD. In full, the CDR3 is CASGDWWSVDTQYF.

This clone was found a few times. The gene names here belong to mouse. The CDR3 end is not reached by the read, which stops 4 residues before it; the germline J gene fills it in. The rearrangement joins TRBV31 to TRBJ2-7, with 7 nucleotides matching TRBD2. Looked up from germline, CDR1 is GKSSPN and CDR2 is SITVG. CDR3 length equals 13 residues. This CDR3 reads CAWSLSTGYEQYF. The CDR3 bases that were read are TGTGCCTGGAGCCTTTCGACTGGGTAT.

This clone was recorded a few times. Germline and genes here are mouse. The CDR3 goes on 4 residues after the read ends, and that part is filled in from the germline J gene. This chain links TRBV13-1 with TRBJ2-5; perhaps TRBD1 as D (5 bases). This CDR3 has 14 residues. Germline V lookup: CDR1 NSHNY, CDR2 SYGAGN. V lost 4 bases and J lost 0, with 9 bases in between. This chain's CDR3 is CASSLRDNQDTQYF. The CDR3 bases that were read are TGTGCCAGCAGTCTCAGGGATAACCAAGAC.

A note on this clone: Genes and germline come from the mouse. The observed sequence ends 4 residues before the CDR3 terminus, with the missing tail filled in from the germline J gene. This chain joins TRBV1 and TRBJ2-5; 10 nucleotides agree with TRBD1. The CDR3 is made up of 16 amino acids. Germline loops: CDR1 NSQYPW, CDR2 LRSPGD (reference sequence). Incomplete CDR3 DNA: TGCACCTGCAGTGCAGGCCCCGGGACAGGGGTAGAC. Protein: CTCSAGPGTGVD. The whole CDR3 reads CTCSAGPGTGVDTQYF.

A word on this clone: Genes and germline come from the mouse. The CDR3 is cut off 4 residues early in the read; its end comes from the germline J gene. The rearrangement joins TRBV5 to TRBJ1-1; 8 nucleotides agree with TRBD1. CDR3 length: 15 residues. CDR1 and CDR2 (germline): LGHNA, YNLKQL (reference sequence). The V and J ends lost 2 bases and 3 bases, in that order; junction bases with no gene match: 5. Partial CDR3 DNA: TGTGCCAGCAGCCAAATAGGACAGGGCGACACA. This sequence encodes CASSQIGQGDT. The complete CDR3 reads CASSQIGQGDTEVFF.

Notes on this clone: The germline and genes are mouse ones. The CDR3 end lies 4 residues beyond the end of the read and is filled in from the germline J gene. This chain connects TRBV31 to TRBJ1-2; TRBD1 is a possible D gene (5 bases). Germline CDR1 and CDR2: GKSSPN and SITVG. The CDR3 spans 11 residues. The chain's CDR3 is CAWRGGSDYTF. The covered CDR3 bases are TGTGCCTGGAGGGGGGGGTCC.

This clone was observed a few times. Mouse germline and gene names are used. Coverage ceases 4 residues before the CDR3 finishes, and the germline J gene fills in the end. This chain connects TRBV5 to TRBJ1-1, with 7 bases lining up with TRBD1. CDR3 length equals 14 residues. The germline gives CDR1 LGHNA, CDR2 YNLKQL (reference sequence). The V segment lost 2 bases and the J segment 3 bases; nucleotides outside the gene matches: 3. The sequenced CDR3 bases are TGTGCCAGCAGCCAACAGGGGGTGGACACA. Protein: CASSQQGVDT. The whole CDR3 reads CASSQQGVDTEVFF.

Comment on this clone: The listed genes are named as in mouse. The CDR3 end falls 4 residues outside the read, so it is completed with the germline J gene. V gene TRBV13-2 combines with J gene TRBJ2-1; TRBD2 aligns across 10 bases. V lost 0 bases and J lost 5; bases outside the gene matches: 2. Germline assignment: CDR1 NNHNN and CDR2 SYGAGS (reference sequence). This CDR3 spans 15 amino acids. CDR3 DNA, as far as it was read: TGTGCCAGCGGTGATGCAACTGGGGGGGATGCT. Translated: CASGDATGGDA. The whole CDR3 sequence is CASGDATGGDAEQFF.

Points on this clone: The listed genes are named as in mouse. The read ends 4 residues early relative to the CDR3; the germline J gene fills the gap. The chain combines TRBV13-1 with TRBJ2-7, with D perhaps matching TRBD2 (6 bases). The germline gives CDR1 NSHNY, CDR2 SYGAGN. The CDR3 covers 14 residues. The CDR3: CASSDGFGGDEQYF. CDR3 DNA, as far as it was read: TGTGCCAGCAGTGATGGCTTTGGGGGTGAT.

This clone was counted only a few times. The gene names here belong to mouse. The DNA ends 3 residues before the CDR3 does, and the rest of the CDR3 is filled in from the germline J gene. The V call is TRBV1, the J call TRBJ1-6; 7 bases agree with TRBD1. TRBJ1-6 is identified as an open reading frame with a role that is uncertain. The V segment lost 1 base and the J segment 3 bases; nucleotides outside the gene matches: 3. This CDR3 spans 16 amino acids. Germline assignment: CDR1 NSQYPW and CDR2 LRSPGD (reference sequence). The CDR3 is CTCSAGTGLYNSPLYF. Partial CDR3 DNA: TGCACCTGCAGTGCAGGGACAGGCCTCTATAATTCGCCC.

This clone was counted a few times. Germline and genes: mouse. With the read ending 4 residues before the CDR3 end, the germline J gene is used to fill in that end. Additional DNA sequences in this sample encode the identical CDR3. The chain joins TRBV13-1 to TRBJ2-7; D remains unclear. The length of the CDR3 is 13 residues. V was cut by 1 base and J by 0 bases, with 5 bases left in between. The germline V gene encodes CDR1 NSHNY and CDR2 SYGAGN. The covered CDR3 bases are TGTGCCAGCAGTGATCTGAGCTCCTAT. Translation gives CASSDLSSY. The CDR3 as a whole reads CASSDLSSYEQYF.

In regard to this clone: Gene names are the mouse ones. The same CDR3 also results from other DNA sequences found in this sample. The CDR3 here is CASSDAGNYEQYF. The sequenced part of the CDR3 DNA is TGTGCCAGCAGTGATGCAGGCAATTAT. The chain is built from TRBV13-3 and TRBJ2-7; D unclear. The CDR3 end is not reached by the read, which stops 4 residues before it; the germline J gene fills it in. This CDR3 spans 13 amino acids. CDR1 is NNHDY, CDR2 SYVADS, per germline.

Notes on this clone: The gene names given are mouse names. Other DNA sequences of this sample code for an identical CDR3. The CDR3 bases that were read are TGCACCTGCAGTGCAGCTGGGGGGGCCGGTGCAGAA. Its translation: CTCSAAGGAGAE. The full CDR3 is CTCSAAGGAGAETLYF. The genes are TRBV1 and TRBJ2-3, with 10 bases that match TRBD2. The read halts 4 residues ahead of the CDR3 end, with the missing end drawn from the germline J gene. Germline V gene data show CDR1 as NSQYPW and CDR2 as LRSPGD (reference sequence). V lost 1 base and J lost 1; bases outside the gene matches: 2. The CDR3 extends over 16 amino acids.

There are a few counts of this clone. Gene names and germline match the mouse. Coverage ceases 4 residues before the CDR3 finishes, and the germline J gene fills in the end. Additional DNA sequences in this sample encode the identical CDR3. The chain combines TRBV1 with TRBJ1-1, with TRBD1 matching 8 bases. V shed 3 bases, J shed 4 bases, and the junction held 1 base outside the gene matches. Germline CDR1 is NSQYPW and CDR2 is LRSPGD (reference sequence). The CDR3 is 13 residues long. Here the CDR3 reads CTCSAQGATEVFF. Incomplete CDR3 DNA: TGCACCTGCAGTGCCCAGGGGGCCACA.

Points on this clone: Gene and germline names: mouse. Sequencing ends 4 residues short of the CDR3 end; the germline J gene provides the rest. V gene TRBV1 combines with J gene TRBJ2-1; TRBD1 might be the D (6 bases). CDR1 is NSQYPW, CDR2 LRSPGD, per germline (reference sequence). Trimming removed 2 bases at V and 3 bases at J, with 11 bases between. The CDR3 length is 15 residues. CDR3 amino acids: CTCSATGTIYAEQFF. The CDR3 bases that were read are TGCACCTGCAGTGCAACCGGGACAATCTATGCT.

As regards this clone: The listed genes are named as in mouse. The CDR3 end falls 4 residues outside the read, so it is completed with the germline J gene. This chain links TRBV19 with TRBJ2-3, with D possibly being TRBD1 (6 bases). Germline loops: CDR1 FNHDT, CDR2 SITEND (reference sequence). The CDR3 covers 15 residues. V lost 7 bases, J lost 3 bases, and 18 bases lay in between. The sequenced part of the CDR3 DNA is TGTGCCAGCCTCCCCAGGGGCGGGAAGGCAGAA. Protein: CASLPRGGKAE. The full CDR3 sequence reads CASLPRGGKAETLYF.

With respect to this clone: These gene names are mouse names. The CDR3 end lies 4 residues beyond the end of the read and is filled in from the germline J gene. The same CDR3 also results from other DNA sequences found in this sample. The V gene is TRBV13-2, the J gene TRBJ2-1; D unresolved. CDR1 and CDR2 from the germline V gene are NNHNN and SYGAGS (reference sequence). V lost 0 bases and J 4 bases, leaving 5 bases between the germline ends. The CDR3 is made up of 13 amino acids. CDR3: CASGDDSYAEQFF. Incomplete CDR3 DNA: TGTGCCAGCGGTGATGACAGTTATGCT.

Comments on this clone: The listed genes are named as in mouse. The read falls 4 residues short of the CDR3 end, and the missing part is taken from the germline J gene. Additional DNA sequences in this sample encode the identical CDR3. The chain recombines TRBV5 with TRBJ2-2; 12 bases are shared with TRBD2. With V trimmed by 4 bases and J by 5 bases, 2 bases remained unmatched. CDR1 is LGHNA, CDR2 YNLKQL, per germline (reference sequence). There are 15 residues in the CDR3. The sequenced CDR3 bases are TGTGCCAGCAGCCGAGGGACTGGGGGGACCGGG. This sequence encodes CASSRGTGGTG. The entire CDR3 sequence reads CASSRGTGGTGQLYF.

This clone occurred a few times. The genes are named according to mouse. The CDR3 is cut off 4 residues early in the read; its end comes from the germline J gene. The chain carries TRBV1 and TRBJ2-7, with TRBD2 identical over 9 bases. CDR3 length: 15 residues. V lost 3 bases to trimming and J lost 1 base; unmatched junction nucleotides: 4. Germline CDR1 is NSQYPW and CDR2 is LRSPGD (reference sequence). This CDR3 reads CTCSATTGGSYEQYF. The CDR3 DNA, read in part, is TGCACCTGCAGTGCGACGACTGGGGGTTCCTAT.

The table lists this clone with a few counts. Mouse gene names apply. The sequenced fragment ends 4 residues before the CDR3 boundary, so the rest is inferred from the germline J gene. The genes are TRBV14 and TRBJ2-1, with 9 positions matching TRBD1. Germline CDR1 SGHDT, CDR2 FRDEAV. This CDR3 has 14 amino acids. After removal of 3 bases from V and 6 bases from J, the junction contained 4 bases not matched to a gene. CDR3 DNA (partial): TGTGCCAGCAGTTCGACAGGGGGGCTTGCT. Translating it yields CASSSTGGLA. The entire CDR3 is CASSSTGGLAEQFF. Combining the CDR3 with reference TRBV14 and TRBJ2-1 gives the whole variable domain EAGVTQSPRYAVLQEGQAVSFWCDPISGHDTLYWYQQPRDQGPQLLVYFRDEAVIDNSQLPSDRFSAVRPKGTNSTLKIQSAKQGDTATYLCASSSTGGLAEQFFGPGTRLTVL.

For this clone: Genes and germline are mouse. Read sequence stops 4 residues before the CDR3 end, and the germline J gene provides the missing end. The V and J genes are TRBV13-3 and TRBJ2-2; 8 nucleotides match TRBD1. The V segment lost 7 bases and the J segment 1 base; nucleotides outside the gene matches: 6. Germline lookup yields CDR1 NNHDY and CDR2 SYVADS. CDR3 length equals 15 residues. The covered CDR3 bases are TGTGCCAGCCAGGACAGGGTAGAAAACACCGGG. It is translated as CASQDRVENTG. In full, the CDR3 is CASQDRVENTGQLYF.

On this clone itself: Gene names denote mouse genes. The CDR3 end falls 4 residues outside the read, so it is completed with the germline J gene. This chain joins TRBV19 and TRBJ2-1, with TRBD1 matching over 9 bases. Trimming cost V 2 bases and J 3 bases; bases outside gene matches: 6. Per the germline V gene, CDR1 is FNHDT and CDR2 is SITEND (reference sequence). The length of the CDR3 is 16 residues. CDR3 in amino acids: CASSIPGQGSYAEQFF. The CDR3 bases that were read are TGTGCCAGCAGTATTCCGGGACAGGGATCCTATGCT.